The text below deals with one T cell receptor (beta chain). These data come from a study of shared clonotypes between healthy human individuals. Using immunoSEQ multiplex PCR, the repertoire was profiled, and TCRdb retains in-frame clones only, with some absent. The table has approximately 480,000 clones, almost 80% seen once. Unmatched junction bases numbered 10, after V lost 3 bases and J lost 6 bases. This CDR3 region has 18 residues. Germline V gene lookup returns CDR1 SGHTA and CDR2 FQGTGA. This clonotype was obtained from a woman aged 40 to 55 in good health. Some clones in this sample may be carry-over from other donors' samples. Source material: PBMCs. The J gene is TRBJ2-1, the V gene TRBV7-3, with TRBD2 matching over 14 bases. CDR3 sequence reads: CASSLNSGLAGGGNEQFF. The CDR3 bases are TGTGCCAGCAGCTTGAACTCCGGACTAGCGGGAGGAGGCAATGAGCAGTTCTTC.